This T cell receptor beta chain was identified during a study of blood T cell repertoires in COVID-19. There are 14 residues in the CDR3. Per the germline V gene, CDR1 is SNHLY and CDR2 is FYNNEI. V lost 9 bases, J lost 6 bases, and 20 bases lay in between. Under the authors' procedure: Reference gene primer amplification gave nucleated cell count estimates. The data were produced by immunoSEQ multiplex PCR, yet TCRdb's version contains in-frame clones alone and is incomplete. V and J calls and clone size are copied from that table; D and trimming were computed from the DNA. This sample has roughly 100,000 clones; approximately 90% occur once, and the top ten carry approximately 15%.

The clonotype originates from a man over 45 with acute or convalescent COVID-19. The chain couples TRBV2 to TRBJ1-1; tentative D call: TRBD1 (5 bases). The material sequenced was peripheral blood. The CDR3 loop reads CASPSLREGAEAFF. The CDR3 nucleotides read TGTGCCAGTCCTTCCCTCAGGGAGGGCGCTGAAGCTTTCTTT.